The TCR beta chain under discussion was sequenced for a study of cytomegalovirus exposure and HLA in healthy donors. With 60 Vbeta and 13 Jbeta primers, the PCR was carried out. Here immunoSEQ multiplex PCR was the method, and the copy in TCRdb shows in-frame clones only, minus some. Here the sample spans around 130,000 clones, more than 80% being singletons. The junction had 9 bases not matched to a gene; V was cut back by 3 bases and J by 8 bases. The CDR3 has 14 residues. Germline CDR1 SGHRS, CDR2 YFSETQ. The TCR comes from a woman aged 25 to 39 in good health and CMV-seropositive. The sequenced sample consisted of PBMCs. The genes are TRBV5-1 and TRBJ1-2; 8 bases match TRBD1. DNA for the CDR3: TGCGCCAGCAGCTCCATCCAGGGGGCGCAGGGCTACACCTTC. It codes for CASSSIQGAQGYTF.